This TCR beta chain is from a study of shared clonotypes between healthy human individuals. CD8 cells classed as naive were CD45RO-negative and positively selected for CCR7, excluding terminally differentiated effector memory CD45RA+ cells. The V gene's germline CDR1 is SGHAT and CDR2 FQNNGV. The CDR3 spans 14 residues. With 5 bases removed from V and 7 bases from J, the gap between germline ends came to 15 bases. The repertoire was sequenced with immunoSEQ multiplex PCR; TCRdb's copy has only in-frame clones and lacks some. This table has around 1,900,000 clones, just under 95% appearing once. Sequencing used naive CD8+ T cells from PBMCs. This chain uses TRBV11-2 with TRBJ2-1; D is undetermined. The receptor was derived from a young man in good health. Some clones in this sample may be carry-over from other donors' samples. The CDR3 spells CASSPGPEPNEQFF. The CDR3 coding sequence is TGTGCCAGCAGCCCCGGACCTGAGCCAAATGAGCAGTTCTTC.